The 14 T cell receptor beta chains presented below share a single source sample, sequenced in a study of blood T cell repertoires in COVID-19 (dated by TCRdb to 2018 to 2021). Library preparation was by the immunoSEQ multiplex PCR assay. Not all clones reach the TCRdb copy of this immuneACCESS table, which keeps in-frame sequences only. Checked studies attribute under half of the gap to unresolved V genes and leave the rest unexplained. The sample yields 150,000 to 200,000 clones; around 80% were counted once. The top ten constitute approximately 15% of the sample. Sequences were obtained from peripheral blood. The source of these receptors is an older woman with COVID-19, enrolled during active disease.

The chain has TRBV4-2 and TRBJ2-2; no reliable D call. V lost 6 bases, J lost 7 bases, and 15 bases lay in between. CDR3 length equals 14 residues. Germline CDR1 and CDR2: LGHNA and YNFKEQ. The chain's CDR3 is CASSVWAHGGELFF. CDR3 in DNA: TGTGCCAGCAGTGTGTGGGCCCACGGCGGGGAGCTGTTTTTT.

The chain couples TRBV24-1 to TRBJ1-1; a possible D gene is TRBD1 (5 bases). CDR1 and CDR2 (germline): KGHDR, SFDVKD. Trimming shortened V by 2 bases and J by 5 bases, and 20 bases separated the two germline ends. The length of the CDR3 is 17 residues. In DNA form, the CDR3 reads TGTGCCACCAGTGATTCGAGTCTCGGGGGACGAGGGACTGAAGCTTTCTTT. This codes for CATSDSSLGGRGTEAFF.

The J gene is TRBJ2-2, the V gene TRBV6-5; D is perhaps TRBD1 (6 bases). Germline CDR1 is MNHEY and CDR2 is SVGAGI. The length of the CDR3 is 14 residues. V was trimmed by 4 bases and J by 5 bases, leaving 11 bases between them. The CDR3 loop reads CASSFGGRTGELFF. The CDR3, as DNA: TGTGCCAGCAGTTTTGGGGGCCGGACCGGGGAGCTGTTTTTT.

This sequence joins TRBV18 and TRBJ2-6; a possible D gene is TRBD1 (6 bases). Trimming left V 7 bases short and J 0 bases short, with 13 bases between. In germline, CDR1 is KGHSH, CDR2 LQKENI. The CDR3 has 16 amino acids. The CDR3 loop is CASCRDMSSGANVLTF. The CDR3 bases are TGTGCCAGCTGCCGGGACATGAGCTCTGGGGCCAACGTCCTGACTTTC.

This chain uses TRBV19 with TRBJ1-1; 7 bases match TRBD1. The CDR3 covers 15 residues. J lost 4 bases, V lost 1 base, and 6 bases had no gene match. In germline, CDR1 is LNHDA, CDR2 SQIVND (reference sequence). In DNA, the CDR3 is TGTGCCAGTAGTATAGTAACAGGGGCGCCCACTGAAGCTTTCTTT. Translation gives CASSIVTGAPTEAFF.

This chain joins TRBV7-8 and TRBJ2-1; 11 bases line up with TRBD2. Unmatched junction bases numbered 9, after V lost 0 bases and J lost 8 bases. The CDR3 covers 17 residues. Germline-derived CDR1 and CDR2 are SGHVS and FQNEAQ. CDR3 coding DNA: TGTGCCAGCAGCTTAGCGCTGCTAGCGGGAGGAGGGGATGAGCAGTTCTTC. This translates into CASSLALLAGGGDEQFF. Supplemented by reference TRBV7-8 and TRBJ2-1, the full variable domain reads GAGVSQSPRYKVAKRGQDVALRCDPISGHVSLFWYQQALGQGPEFLTYFQNEAQLDKSGLPSDRFFAERPEGSVSTLKIQRTQQEDSAVYLCASSLALLAGGGDEQFFGPGTRLTVL.

The chain couples TRBV19 to TRBJ2-7; 11 nucleotides align to TRBD2. The CDR3 loop spans 17 amino acids. Germline V CDR1 and CDR2: LNHDA, SQIVND (reference sequence). The J segment lost 1 base and the V segment lost 3 bases, leaving 8 bases of the junction unmatched. DNA for the CDR3: TGTGCCAGTAGTATTAGCGGGAGGGCCATAGGTTCCTACGAGCAGTACTTC. Translation gives CASSISGRAIGSYEQYF. Combining the CDR3 with reference TRBV19 and TRBJ2-7 gives the whole variable domain DGGITQSPKYLFRKEGQNVTLSCEQNLNHDAMYWYRQDPGQGLRLIYYSQIVNDFQKGDIAEGYSVSREKKESFPLTVTSAQKNPTAFYLCASSISGRAIGSYEQYFGPGTRLTVT.

CDR3 nucleotide sequence: TGTGCCAGCAGACAGGGGCCCATAAATTTTAATTCACCCCTCCACTTT. The encoded protein is CASRQGPINFNSPLHF. The chain has TRBV3-1 (or the pseudogene TRBV3-2) and TRBJ1-6; 7 bases map to TRBD1. The germline V gene encodes CDR1 LGHDT and CDR2 YNNKEL (reference sequence). CDR3 length: 16 amino acids. Trimming took 6 bases from V and 6 from J; bases not matched to a gene: 11.

The gene calls are TRBV5-1 and TRBJ1-4; TRBD1 matches 7 bases. J gave up 6 bases and V 1 base, and 3 bases lay outside the gene matches. CDR3 length: 14 residues. In germline, CDR1 is SGHRS, CDR2 YFSETQ. The CDR3 region is CASSLRGRDEKLFF. DNA for the CDR3: TGCGCCAGCAGCTTGAGGGGGCGGGATGAAAAACTGTTTTTT.

The chain is built from TRBV28 and TRBJ2-7; the match to TRBD2 covers 7 bases. With 3 bases clipped from V and 7 bases from J, the junction kept 6 bases outside the gene matches. The germline V gene has CDR1 MDHEN and CDR2 SYDVKM. The length of the CDR3 is 13 residues. The CDR3 nucleotides read TGTGCCAGCAGTTTTAACTGGGGGGGAGAGCAGTACTTC. Translating gives CASSFNWGGEQYF.

As for this clone: This likely traces to a read error, being one base from a far larger clone. The chain uses TRBV6-5 and TRBJ1-5; D is perhaps TRBD1 (5 bases). The V gene's germline CDR1 is MNHEY and CDR2 SVGAGI. This CDR3 spans 13 amino acids. The CDR3 sequence: CASSYSRDQPQLF. CDR3 DNA: TGTGCCAGCAGTTACTCCAGGGATCAGCCCCAGCTTTTT.

J is TRBJ1-2 and V is TRBV6-5, with D maybe TRBD1 (6 bases). Germline V gene sequence: CDR1 MNHEY, CDR2 SVGAGI. V was pared by 6 bases and J by 8 bases, with 10 bases between. The CDR3 spans 11 residues. For the CDR3, the DNA is TGTGCCAGCAGAAACAGGGAAGGCTACACCTTC. This codes for CASRNREGYTF.

The count of this clone is one. Here the CDR3 reads CASSSTGEVGYTF. The CDR3 coding sequence is TGTGCCAGTAGTTCGACAGGGGAAGTTGGCTACACCTTC. The rearrangement uses TRBV19 and TRBJ1-2; 8 bases match TRBD1. Unmatched junction bases numbered 6, after V lost 5 bases and J lost 7 bases. This CDR3 contains 13 residues. CDR1 is LNHDA, CDR2 SQIVND, per germline (reference sequence).

J is TRBJ1-5 and V is TRBV28; D may be TRBD1 (5 bases). Germline assignment: CDR1 MDHEN and CDR2 SYDVKM. The CDR3 sequence is 15 residues long. With 7 bases removed from V and 7 bases from J, the gap between germline ends came to 20 bases. This CDR3 is CASTTRQGIGQPQHF. The CDR3, as DNA: TGTGCCAGCACCACTCGTCAGGGTATAGGCCAGCCCCAGCATTTT.